The next 21 T cell receptor beta chains were all read from a single sample in a study of blood T cell repertoires in COVID-19. Assay used: immunoSEQ multiplex PCR; TCRdb lists only in-frame clones, some missing. The table lists around 340,000 clones, roughly nine tenths of them singletons. Material for sequencing was peripheral blood. These receptors all come from a woman aged 55-75 years with COVID-19, enrolled during active disease.

The chain recombines TRBV2 with TRBJ1-6; D might be TRBD1 (6 bases). The V gene's germline CDR1 is SNHLY and CDR2 FYNNEI. Deletions cut 3 bases from V and 10 bases from J, with 10 bases between. CDR3 size: 13 residues. CDR3 residues: CASSDGGRSPLHF. DNA for the CDR3: TGTGCCAGCAGTGATGGGGGCAGGTCACCCCTCCACTTT.

This clone was found once. The V call is TRBV9, the J call TRBJ1-4; D not certain. CDR3 length: 15 amino acids. The germline CDR1 and CDR2 sequences are SGDLS and YYNGEE. Trimming stripped 3 bases from V and 6 bases from J, with 15 bases between. The CDR3 bases are TGTGCCAGCAGCGACCCTGCCGCCGGGGATGAAAAACTGTTTTTT. This sequence encodes CASSDPAAGDEKLFF. The complete variable domain, with remaining parts taken from reference TRBV9 and TRBJ1-4, reads DSGVTQTPKHLITATGQRVTLRCSPRSGDLSVYWYQQSLDQGLQFLIQYYNGEERAKGNILERFSAQQFPDLHSELNLSSLELGDSALYFCASSDPAAGDEKLFFGSGTQLSVL.

The chain carries TRBV11-2 and TRBJ2-7, with D unresolved. The V gene lost 5 bases and the J gene lost 7 bases, with 9 bases spanning the gap. The CDR3 sequence is 11 residues long. Germline V gives CDR1 SGHAT, CDR2 FQNNGV. CDR3 DNA sequence: TGTGCCAGCAGCCCATCTCGGGAGCAGTACTTC. Its protein is CASSPSREQYF.

The chain carries TRBV7-2 and TRBJ1-2; 9 nucleotides match TRBD1. Germline CDR1 and CDR2: SGHTA and FQGNSA. This CDR3 region has 15 residues. V lost 3 bases to trimming and J lost 5 bases; unmatched junction nucleotides: 7. CDR3 sequence reads: CASSLVGTGLYGYTF. The CDR3 DNA reads as TGTGCCAGCAGCTTGGTTGGGACAGGGCTTTATGGCTACACCTTC. Full variable domain (rest looked up from reference TRBV7-2 and TRBJ1-2): GAGVSQSPSNKVTEKGKDVELRCDPISGHTALYWYRQSLGQGLEFLIYFQGNSAPDKSGLPSDRFSAERTGGSVSTLTIQRTQQEDSAVYLCASSLVGTGLYGYTFGSGTRLTVV.

This chain uses TRBV9 with TRBJ2-1, with 8 bases aligning to TRBD2. The CDR3 covers 16 residues. Germline V lookup: CDR1 SGDLS, CDR2 YYNGEE. Germline trimming cut 7 bases from V and 1 base from J; bases unmatched to any gene: 10. The CDR3 loop reads CASAGGRSLSYNEQFF. Here the CDR3 DNA reads TGTGCCAGCGCGGGGGGCCGAAGCTTGTCCTACAATGAGCAGTTCTTC.

The count of this clone is one. This sequence joins TRBV27 and TRBJ1-5; 7 bases match TRBD1. V was pared by 3 bases and J by 5 bases, with 13 bases of the junction left unmatched. From germline, CDR1 is MNHEY and CDR2 SMNVEV (reference sequence). This CDR3 contains 17 residues. For the CDR3, the DNA is TGTGCCAGCAGTTTTACACCCGTAAGGGGGCTGGATCAGCCCCAGCATTTT. It encodes CASSFTPVRGLDQPQHF.

This rearrangement joins TRBV5-6 to TRBJ2-1; 12 positions match TRBD1. Unmatched junction bases numbered 4, after V lost 4 bases and J lost 2 bases. From germline, CDR1 is SGHDT and CDR2 YYEEEE. The CDR3 has 16 amino acids. CDR3 nucleotide sequence: TGTGCCAGCAGCGGCGGGACAGGGGGCGCCTACAATGAGCAGTTCTTC. This sequence encodes CASSGGTGGAYNEQFF.

This rearrangement joins TRBV18 to TRBJ1-6; TRBD1 aligns across 7 bases. CDR1 KGHSH and CDR2 LQKENI come from the germline V gene. The CDR3 sequence is 16 residues long. Trimming cost V 3 bases and J 14 bases; bases outside gene matches: 16. CDR3 DNA: TGTGCCAGCTCACCGACTCTAGGGACAGCCCCGGCGACCCTCCACTTT. Translating gives CASSPTLGTAPATLHF.

The V and J genes are TRBV13 and TRBJ1-6; 7 nucleotides agree with TRBD1. The CDR3 runs 15 residues. Per germline, CDR1 PRHDT and CDR2 FYEKMQ (reference sequence). J lost 7 bases, V lost 0 bases, and 3 bases had no gene match. The CDR3 spells CASSLGGRGNSPLHF. The CDR3 DNA reads as TGTGCCAGCAGCTTAGGCGGCAGGGGGAATTCACCCCTCCACTTT.

The V and J genes are TRBV6-1 and TRBJ2-2, with 13 bases lining up with TRBD2. Germline CDR1 is MNHNS and CDR2 is SASEGT. Unmatched junction bases numbered 9, after V lost 4 bases and J lost 4 bases. CDR3 length: 18 residues. The CDR3 sequence is CASSGLAGGLRGTGELFF. DNA for the CDR3: TGTGCCAGCAGTGGACTAGCGGGGGGACTCCGGGGCACCGGGGAGCTGTTTTTT.

The rearrangement uses TRBV28 and TRBJ2-7, with 8 bases aligning to TRBD1. The CDR3 runs to 13 residues. CDR1 and CDR2 (germline): MDHEN, SYDVKM. Unmatched junction bases numbered 3, after V lost 2 bases and J lost 6 bases. In DNA form, the CDR3 reads TGTGCCAGCAGTTTAGGACAGGGCGGCGAGCAGTACTTC. Its protein product is CASSLGQGGEQYF.

V gene TRBV19 combines with J gene TRBJ1-3; 7 bases fit TRBD1. Germline V CDR1 and CDR2: LNHDA, SQIVND (reference sequence). V dropped 6 bases and J dropped 0; count of bases not matched to a gene: 5. This CDR3 is 15 amino acids long. The CDR3 spells CASSPGGSSGNTIYF. The CDR3 nucleotides are TGTGCCAGTAGCCCAGGGGGGAGCTCTGGAAACACCATATATTTT.

This sequence joins TRBV11-1 and TRBJ2-6, with D possibly matching TRBD1 (5 bases). Germline assignment: CDR1 SGHAT and CDR2 FQDESV (reference sequence). V was pared by 0 bases and J by 0 bases, with 9 bases between. This CDR3 region has 17 residues. The CDR3 is CASSLAFQGSGANVLTF. The CDR3 nucleotides are TGTGCCAGCAGCTTAGCGTTTCAGGGCTCTGGGGCCAACGTCCTGACTTTC.

The chain joins TRBV19 to TRBJ2-1; TRBD2 agrees at 10 bases. Germline loops: CDR1 LNHDA, CDR2 SQIVND (reference sequence). V gave up 7 bases and J gave up 2 bases; unmatched junction bases: 8. This CDR3 contains 16 residues. CDR3 protein: CASTLLAGSAYNEQFF. DNA for the CDR3: TGTGCCAGTACCCTACTAGCGGGGTCAGCCTACAATGAGCAGTTCTTC.

As DNA, the CDR3 is TGTGCCAGCACCCAAAGGGGGAATGAGCAGTTCTTC. Translated, it gives CASTQRGNEQFF. The chain combines TRBV7-8 with TRBJ2-1; D may be TRBD1 (6 bases). Trimming took off 7 bases at V and 7 bases at J, with 11 bases between the two ends. The CDR3 spans 12 residues. The germline gives CDR1 SGHVS, CDR2 FQNEAQ.

The chain couples TRBV19 to TRBJ1-1; D may be TRBD1 (6 bases). The CDR3 runs 15 residues. The ends were cut back, 0 bases at V and 1 base at J, with 9 bases in the middle. Germline values: CDR1 LNHDA, CDR2 SQIVND (reference sequence). CDR3 loop: CASSIDRTENTEAFF. CDR3 nucleotides: TGTGCCAGTAGTATAGATCGGACAGAGAACACTGAAGCTTTCTTT.

This clone was seen a single time. The chain joins TRBV5-1 to TRBJ1-1; no clear D gene. The CDR3 has 15 residues. Germline values: CDR1 SGHRS, CDR2 YFSETQ. The germline V and J ends were trimmed by 0 bases and 4 bases, with 13 bases remaining between them. DNA of the CDR3: TGCGCCAGCAGCTTGGCTCCCGGGGAGGGCACTGAAGCTTTCTTT. Residues: CASSLAPGEGTEAFF.

The V call is TRBV6-4, the J call TRBJ2-1, with 7 bases fitting TRBD1. Germline trimming cut 10 bases from V and 0 bases from J; bases unmatched to any gene: 6. CDR1 is MRHNA and CDR2 is SNTAGT in the germline V gene. CDR3 size: 14 residues. The CDR3 coding sequence is TGTGCCAACCCTACAGGGGACTCCTACAATGAGCAGTTCTTC. Its translation: CANPTGDSYNEQFF.

V is TRBV18 and J is TRBJ1-2; possible D gene TRBD1, 6 bases. The CDR3 is 13 residues long. V lost 5 bases and J lost 6, with 13 bases in between. Germline loops: CDR1 KGHSH, CDR2 LQKENI. The CDR3 nucleotides read TGTGCCAGCTCAAACCAGGACAGCCATGGCTACACCTTC. Translated, it gives CASSNQDSHGYTF.

This clone was counted once. The chain combines TRBV9 with TRBJ1-6; TRBD1 aligns across 9 bases. The CDR3 covers 15 residues. From germline, CDR1 is SGDLS and CDR2 YYNGEE. After removal of 3 bases from V and 10 bases from J, the junction contained 8 bases not matched to a gene. The CDR3 DNA reads as TGTGCCAGCAGCGCACAGGGGGCGCCAGGCTCACCCCTCCACTTT. Its translation: CASSAQGAPGSPLHF.

The chain combines TRBV5-6 with TRBJ1-2; D not certain. CDR3 length: 15 amino acids. Looked up from germline, CDR1 is SGHDT and CDR2 is YYEEEE. V lost 3 bases, J lost 6 bases, and 18 bases lay in between. The DNA for the CDR3 is TGTGCCAGCAGCTGGGGTTCGGTCGGGGTAGATGGCTACACCTTC. Protein: CASSWGSVGVDGYTF.